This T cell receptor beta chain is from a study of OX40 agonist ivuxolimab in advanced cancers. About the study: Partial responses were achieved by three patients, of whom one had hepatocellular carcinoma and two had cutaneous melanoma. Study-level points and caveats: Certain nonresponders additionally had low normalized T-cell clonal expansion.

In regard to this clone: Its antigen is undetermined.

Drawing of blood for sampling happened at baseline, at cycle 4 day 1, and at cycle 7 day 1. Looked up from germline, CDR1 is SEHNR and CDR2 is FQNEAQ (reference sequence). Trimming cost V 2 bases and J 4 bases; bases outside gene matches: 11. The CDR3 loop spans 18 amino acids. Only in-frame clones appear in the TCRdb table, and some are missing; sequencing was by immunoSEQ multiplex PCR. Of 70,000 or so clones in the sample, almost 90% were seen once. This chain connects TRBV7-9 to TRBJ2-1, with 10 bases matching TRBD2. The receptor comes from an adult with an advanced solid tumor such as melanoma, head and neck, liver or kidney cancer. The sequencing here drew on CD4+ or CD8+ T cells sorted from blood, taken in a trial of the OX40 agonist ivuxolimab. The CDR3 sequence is CASSLSLTGLASYNEQFF. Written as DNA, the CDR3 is TGTGCCAGCAGCTTAAGTTTGACGGGACTAGCGTCTTACAATGAGCAGTTCTTC.